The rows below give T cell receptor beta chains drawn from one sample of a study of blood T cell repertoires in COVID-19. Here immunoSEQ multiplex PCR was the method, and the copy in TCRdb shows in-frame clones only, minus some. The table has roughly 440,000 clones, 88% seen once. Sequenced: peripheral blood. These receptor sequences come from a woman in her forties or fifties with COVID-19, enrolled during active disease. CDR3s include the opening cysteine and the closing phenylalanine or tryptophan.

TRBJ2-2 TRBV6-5 CASTGTTYTGELFF
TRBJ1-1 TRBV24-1 CATSGSWDTEAFF
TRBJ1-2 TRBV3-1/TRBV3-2 CASSQVGRGPDYGYTF
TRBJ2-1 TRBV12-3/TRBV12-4 CASSFTSNEQFF
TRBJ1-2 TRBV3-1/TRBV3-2 CASSHRDRGRDNYGYTF
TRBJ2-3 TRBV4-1 CASSQVQNTDTQYF
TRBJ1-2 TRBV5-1 CASADTFPNYGYTF
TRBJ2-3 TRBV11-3 CASSTPAVGTQYF
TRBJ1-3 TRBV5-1 CASSLGRSSGNTIYF
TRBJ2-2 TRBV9 CASSDRTGLASLNTGELFF
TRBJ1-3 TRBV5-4 CASSFGLQGTGNTIYF
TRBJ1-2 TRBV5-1 CASSLTRRARGYTF
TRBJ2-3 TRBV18 CASSRTGPGADTQYF
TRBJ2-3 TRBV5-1 CAVQGSGTDTQYF
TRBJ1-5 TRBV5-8 CASSLFRADQPQHF
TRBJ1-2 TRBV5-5 CASSFDRTNYGYTF
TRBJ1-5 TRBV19 CASMGGPGSSNQPQHF
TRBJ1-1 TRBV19 CASSRNGLVNTEAFF
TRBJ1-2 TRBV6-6 CASSLGDHGYTF
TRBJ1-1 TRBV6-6 CASSSTLNTEAFF
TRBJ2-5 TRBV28 CASSSSGLAGVETQYF
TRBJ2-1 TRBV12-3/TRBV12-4 CASRPGQGYEQFF
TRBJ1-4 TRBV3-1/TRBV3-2 CASSQDLASESPLANEKLFF
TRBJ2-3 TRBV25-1 CASSPQGHGDTQYF
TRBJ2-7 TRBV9 CASSVGIHYEQYF
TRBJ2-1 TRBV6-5 CASSYSGGPRNEQFF
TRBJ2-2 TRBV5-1 CASSLEQGYTGELFF
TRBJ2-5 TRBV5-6 CASSSTGGGETQYF
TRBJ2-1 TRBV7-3 CASSARDRVYNEQFF
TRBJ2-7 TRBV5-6 CASSLRGEQYF
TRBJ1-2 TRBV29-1 CSVVYGVPYNYGYTF
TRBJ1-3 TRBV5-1 CASSPETAGNTIYF
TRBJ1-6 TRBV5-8 CASSLVDPTPNSPLHF
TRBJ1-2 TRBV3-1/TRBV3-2 CASSLLQGFGYTF
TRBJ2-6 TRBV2 CAGDSGANVLTF
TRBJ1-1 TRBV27 CASSPSGQGWTEAFF
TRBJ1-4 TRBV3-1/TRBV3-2 CASSLPLGQGAQELFF
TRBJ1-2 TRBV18 CASSPPGQALYGYTF
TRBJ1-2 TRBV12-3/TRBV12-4 CASSLTSYGYTF
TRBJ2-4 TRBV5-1 CASSLAAALGENIQYF
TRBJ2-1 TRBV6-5 CASSFQYGQAYNEQFF
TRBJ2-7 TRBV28 CASSSLDRIYEQYF
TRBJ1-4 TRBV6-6 CASSYNRVTNEKLFF
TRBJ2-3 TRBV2 CASSSSGGRRDTQYF